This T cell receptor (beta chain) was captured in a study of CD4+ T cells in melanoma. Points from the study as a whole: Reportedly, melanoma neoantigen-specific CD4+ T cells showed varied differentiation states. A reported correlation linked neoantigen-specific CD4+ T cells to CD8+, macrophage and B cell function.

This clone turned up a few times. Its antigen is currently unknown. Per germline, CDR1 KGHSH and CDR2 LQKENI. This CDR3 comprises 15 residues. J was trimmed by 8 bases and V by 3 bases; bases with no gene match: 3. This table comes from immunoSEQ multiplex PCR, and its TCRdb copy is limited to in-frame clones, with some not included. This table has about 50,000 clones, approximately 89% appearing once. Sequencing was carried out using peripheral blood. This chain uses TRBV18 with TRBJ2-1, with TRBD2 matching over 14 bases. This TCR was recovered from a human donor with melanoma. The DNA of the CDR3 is TGTGCCAGCTCACCCGGACTAGCGGGGGGTTATGAGCAGTTCTTC. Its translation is CASSPGLAGGYEQFF.